This TCR beta chain derives from a study of blood T cell repertoires in COVID-19. Study-wide context: Acute-phase and convalescent COVID-19 samples originated in the United States, Italy and Spain. Sources were T cells, B-cell-depleted T cells, or PBMCs; the material itself was cDNA or gDNA.

Per the authors' pipeline: By means of reference gene primer amplification, nucleated cell counts were estimated. The data were produced by immunoSEQ multiplex PCR, yet TCRdb's version contains in-frame clones alone and is incomplete. For V, J and clone size, that table is used; D and trimming come from the DNA. The table lists approximately 670,000 clones, 80% to 90% of them singletons. This CDR3 has 16 residues. V shed 3 bases, J shed 8 bases, and the junction held 8 bases outside the gene matches. Germline lookup yields CDR1 KGHDR and CDR2 SFDVKD. The clonotype originates from a woman between 18 and 29 years old with acute or convalescent COVID-19. Sequenced: peripheral blood. V gene TRBV24-1 combines with J gene TRBJ1-6, with 8 nucleotides matching TRBD1. CDR3 sequence reads: CATSDPGQGAYSPLHF. CDR3 nucleotide sequence: TGTGCCACCAGTGATCCCGGACAGGGCGCATATTCACCCCTCCACTTT.